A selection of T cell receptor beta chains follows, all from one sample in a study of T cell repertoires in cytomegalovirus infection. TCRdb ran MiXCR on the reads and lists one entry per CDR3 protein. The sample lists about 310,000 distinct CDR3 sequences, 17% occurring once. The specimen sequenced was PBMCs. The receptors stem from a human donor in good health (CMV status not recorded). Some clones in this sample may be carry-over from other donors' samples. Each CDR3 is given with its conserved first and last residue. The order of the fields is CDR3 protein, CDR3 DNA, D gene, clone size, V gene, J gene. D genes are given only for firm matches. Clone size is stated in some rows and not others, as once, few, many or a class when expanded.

cdr3_aa: CATGPVRGRLGYQPQHF
cdr3_nt: TGTGCCACCGGGCCGGTCAGGGGGCGGTTGGGCTACCAGCCCCAGCATTTT
d_call: TRBD1
clone_size: -
v_call: TRBV19
j_call: TRBJ1-5

cdr3_aa: CASSRAGNTEAFF
cdr3_nt: TGTGCCAGCAGCCGGGCGGGGAACACTGAAGCTTTCTTT
d_call: -
clone_size: many
v_call: TRBV7-2
j_call: TRBJ1-1

cdr3_aa: CASSYNRGETQYF
cdr3_nt: TGTGCCAGCAGCTATAACAGGGGAGAGACCCAGTACTTC
d_call: TRBD1
clone_size: -
v_call: TRBV7-2
j_call: TRBJ2-5

cdr3_aa: CASSLSQDGATQYF
cdr3_nt: TGTGCCAGCAGTTTAAGCCAGGACGGGGCTACGCAGTATTTT
d_call: -
clone_size: -
v_call: TRBV12-3/TRBV12-4
j_call: TRBJ2-3

cdr3_aa: CASSRDGGQGAFYEQYF
cdr3_nt: TGTGCCAGCAGCCGTGACGGGGGGCAGGGAGCTTTCTACGAGCAGTACTTC
d_call: -
clone_size: many
v_call: TRBV7-2
j_call: TRBJ2-7

cdr3_aa: CASSPTSGGAYEQYF
cdr3_nt: TGTGCCAGCAGTCCAACTAGCGGGGGGGCTTACGAGCAGTACTTC
d_call: TRBD2
clone_size: -
v_call: TRBV28
j_call: TRBJ2-7

cdr3_aa: CSARPGSREQYF
cdr3_nt: TGCAGTGCTAGACCAGGGTCGAGGGAGCAGTACTTC
d_call: -
clone_size: -
v_call: TRBV20-1
j_call: TRBJ2-7

cdr3_aa: CASALGESTPLHF
cdr3_nt: TGTGCCAGCGCCCTGGGGGAATCTACACCCCTCCACTTT
d_call: -
clone_size: many
v_call: TRBV7-2
j_call: TRBJ1-6

cdr3_aa: CASSLAGGVLEKLFF
cdr3_nt: TGTGCCAGCAGCCTCGCGGGGGGCGTATTGGAAAAACTGTTTTTT
d_call: -
clone_size: few
v_call: TRBV7-9
j_call: TRBJ1-4

cdr3_aa: CASSIGSGGNNEQFF
cdr3_nt: TGTGCCAGTAGTATTGGCTCGGGGGGCAACAATGAGCAGTTCTTC
d_call: -
clone_size: few
v_call: TRBV19
j_call: TRBJ2-1

cdr3_aa: CASSVGENTEAFF
cdr3_nt: TGTGCCAGCAGCGTCGGGGAGAACACTGAAGCTTTCTTT
d_call: -
clone_size: many
v_call: TRBV7-3
j_call: TRBJ1-1

cdr3_aa: CARRDGETQYF
cdr3_nt: TGTGCCAGGAGGGACGGAGAGACCCAGTACTTC
d_call: -
clone_size: -
v_call: TRBV2
j_call: TRBJ2-5

cdr3_aa: CASSVGINQPQHF
cdr3_nt: TGTGCCAGCAGTGTGGGGATTAATCAGCCCCAGCATTTT
d_call: -
clone_size: many
v_call: TRBV25-1
j_call: TRBJ1-5

cdr3_aa: CASSMWGQDPRNEQFF
cdr3_nt: TGTGCCAGCAGCATGTGGGGACAGGACCCCCGCAATGAGCAGTTCTTC
d_call: TRBD1
clone_size: many
v_call: TRBV7-6
j_call: TRBJ2-1

cdr3_aa: CASSLLGGGRAVETQYF
cdr3_nt: TGTGCCAGCAGCTTATTGGGGGGGGGCCGAGCCGTAGAGACCCAGTACTTC
d_call: -
clone_size: many
v_call: TRBV7-2
j_call: TRBJ2-5

cdr3_aa: CASRYRSGTSGGRNTGELFF
cdr3_nt: TGTGCCAGCAGATACCGGTCCGGGACTAGCGGGGGCCGAAACACCGGGGAGCTGTTTTTT
d_call: TRBD2
clone_size: once
v_call: TRBV12-3/TRBV12-4
j_call: TRBJ2-2

cdr3_aa: CASTGTVIYEQYF
cdr3_nt: TGTGCCAGCACAGGGACAGTGATCTACGAGCAGTACTTC
d_call: TRBD1
clone_size: few
v_call: TRBV2
j_call: TRBJ2-7

cdr3_aa: CASSPWGSQVPLHF
cdr3_nt: TGTGCCAGCAGCCCGTGGGGTTCCCAGGTTCCCCTCCACTTT
d_call: -
clone_size: -
v_call: TRBV11-2
j_call: TRBJ1-6